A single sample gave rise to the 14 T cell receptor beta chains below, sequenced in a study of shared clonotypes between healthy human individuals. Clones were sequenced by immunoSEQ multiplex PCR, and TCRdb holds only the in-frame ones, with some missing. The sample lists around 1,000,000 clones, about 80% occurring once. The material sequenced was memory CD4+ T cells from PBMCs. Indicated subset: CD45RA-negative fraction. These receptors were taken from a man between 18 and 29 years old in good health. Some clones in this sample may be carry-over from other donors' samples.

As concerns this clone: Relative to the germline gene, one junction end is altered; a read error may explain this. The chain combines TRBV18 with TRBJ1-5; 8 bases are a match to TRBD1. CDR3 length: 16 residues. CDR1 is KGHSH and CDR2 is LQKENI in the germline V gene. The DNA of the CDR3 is TGTGCCGGCTCACTATTAGGACAGGGAAGCAATCAGCCCCAGCATTTT. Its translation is CAGSLLGQGSNQPQHF.

The CDR3 reads CASSLGTGETQYF. CDR3 DNA: TGTGCCAGCAGTTTAGGGACAGGGGAGACCCAGTACTTC. This chain uses TRBV27 with TRBJ2-5, with 9 bases aligning to TRBD1. The CDR3 contains 13 residues. The V gene's germline CDR1 is MNHEY and CDR2 SMNVEV (reference sequence). Unmatched junction bases numbered 0, after V lost 2 bases and J lost 5 bases.

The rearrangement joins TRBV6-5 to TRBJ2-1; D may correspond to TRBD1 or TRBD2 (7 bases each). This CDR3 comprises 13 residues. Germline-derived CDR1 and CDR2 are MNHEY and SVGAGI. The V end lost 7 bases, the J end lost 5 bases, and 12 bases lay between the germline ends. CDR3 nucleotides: TGTGCCAGCACCAGGGGGGGTAACAATGAGCAGTTCTTC. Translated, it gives CASTRGGNNEQFF.

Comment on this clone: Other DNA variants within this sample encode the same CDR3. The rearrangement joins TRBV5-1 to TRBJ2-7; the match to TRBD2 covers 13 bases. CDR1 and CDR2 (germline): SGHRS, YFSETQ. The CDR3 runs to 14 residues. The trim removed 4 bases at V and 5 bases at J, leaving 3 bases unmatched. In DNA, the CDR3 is TGCGCCAGCAGCCCCGGACTAGCGGGGGACGAGCAGTACTTC. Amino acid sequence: CASSPGLAGDEQYF.

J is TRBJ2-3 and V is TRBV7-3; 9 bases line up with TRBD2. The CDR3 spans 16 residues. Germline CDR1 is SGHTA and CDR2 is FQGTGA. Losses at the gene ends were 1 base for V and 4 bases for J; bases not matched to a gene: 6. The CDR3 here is CASSLNVAGGSDTQYF. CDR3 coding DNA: TGTGCCAGCAGCTTAAACGTTGCGGGAGGGTCAGATACGCAGTATTTT.

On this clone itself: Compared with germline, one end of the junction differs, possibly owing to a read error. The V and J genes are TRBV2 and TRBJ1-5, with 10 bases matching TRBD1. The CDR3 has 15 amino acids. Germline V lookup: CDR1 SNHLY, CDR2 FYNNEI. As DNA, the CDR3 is TGTGCCAGCAGACGAGGGACAGGGGCCGGTCAGCCCCGGCATTTT. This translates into CASRRGTGAGQPRHF.

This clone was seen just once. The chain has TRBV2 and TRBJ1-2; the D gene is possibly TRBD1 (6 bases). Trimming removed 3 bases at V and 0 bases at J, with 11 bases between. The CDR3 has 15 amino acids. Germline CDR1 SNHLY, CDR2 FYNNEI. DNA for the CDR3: TGTGCCAGCAGTGAGGGGGCCGGATCTAACTATGGCTACACCTTC. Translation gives CASSEGAGSNYGYTF. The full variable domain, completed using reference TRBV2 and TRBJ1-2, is EPEVTQTPSHQVTQMGQEVILRCVPISNHLYFYWYRQILGQKVEFLVSFYNNEISEKSEIFDDQFSVERPDGSNFTLKIRSTKLEDSAMYFCASSEGAGSNYGYTFGSGTRLTVV.

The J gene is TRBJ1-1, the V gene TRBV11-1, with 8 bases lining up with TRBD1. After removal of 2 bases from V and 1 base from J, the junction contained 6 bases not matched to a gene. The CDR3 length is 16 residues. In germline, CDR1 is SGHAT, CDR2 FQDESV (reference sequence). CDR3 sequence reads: CASSLLRGRTNTEAFF. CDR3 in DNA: TGTGCCAGCAGCTTACTCAGGGGGCGGACGAACACTGAAGCTTTCTTT.

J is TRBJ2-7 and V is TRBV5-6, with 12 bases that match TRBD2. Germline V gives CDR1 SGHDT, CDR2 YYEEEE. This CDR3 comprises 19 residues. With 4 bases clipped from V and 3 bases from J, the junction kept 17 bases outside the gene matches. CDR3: CASSRRKDGTTSGSYEQYF. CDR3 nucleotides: TGTGCCAGCAGCCGTCGTAAGGACGGGACGACTAGCGGGAGCTACGAGCAGTACTTC.

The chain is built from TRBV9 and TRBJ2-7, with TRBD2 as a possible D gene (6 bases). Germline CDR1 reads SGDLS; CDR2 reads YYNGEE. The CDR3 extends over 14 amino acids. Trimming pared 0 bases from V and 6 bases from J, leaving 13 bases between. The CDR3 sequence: CASSVGLATGEQYF. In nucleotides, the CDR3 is TGTGCCAGCAGCGTAGGCCTAGCGACCGGCGAGCAGTACTTC.

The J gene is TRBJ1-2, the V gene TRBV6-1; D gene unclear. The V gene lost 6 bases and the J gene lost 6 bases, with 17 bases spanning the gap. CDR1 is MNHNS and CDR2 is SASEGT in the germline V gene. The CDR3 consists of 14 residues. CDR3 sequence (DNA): TGTGCCAGCAGCGAGATCGGGCCGGAAGATGGCTACACCTTC. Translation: CASSEIGPEDGYTF.

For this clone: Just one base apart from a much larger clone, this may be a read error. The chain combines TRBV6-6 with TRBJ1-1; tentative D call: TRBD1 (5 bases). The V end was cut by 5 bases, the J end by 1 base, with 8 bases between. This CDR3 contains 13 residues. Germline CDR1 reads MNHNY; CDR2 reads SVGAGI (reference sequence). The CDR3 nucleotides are TGTGCCAGCAGTCGTGACAGGAACACTGAAGCTTTCTTT. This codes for CASSRDRNTEAFF.

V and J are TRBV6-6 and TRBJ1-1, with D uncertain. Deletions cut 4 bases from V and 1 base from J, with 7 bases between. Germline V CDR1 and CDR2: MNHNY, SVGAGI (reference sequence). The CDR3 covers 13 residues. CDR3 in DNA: TGTGCCAGCAGTTCGGGCTGGAACACTGAAGCTTTCTTT. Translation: CASSSGWNTEAFF.

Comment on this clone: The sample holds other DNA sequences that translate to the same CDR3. The CDR3 loop reads CASRGTGELFF. CDR3 bases: TGTGCCAGCAGAGGGACCGGGGAGCTGTTTTTT. The gene calls are TRBV2 and TRBJ2-2; D not resolved. In germline, CDR1 is SNHLY, CDR2 FYNNEI. CDR3 length: 11 amino acids. Between the trimmed V and J ends, which lost 6 bases and 5 bases, there was a span of 4 bases.